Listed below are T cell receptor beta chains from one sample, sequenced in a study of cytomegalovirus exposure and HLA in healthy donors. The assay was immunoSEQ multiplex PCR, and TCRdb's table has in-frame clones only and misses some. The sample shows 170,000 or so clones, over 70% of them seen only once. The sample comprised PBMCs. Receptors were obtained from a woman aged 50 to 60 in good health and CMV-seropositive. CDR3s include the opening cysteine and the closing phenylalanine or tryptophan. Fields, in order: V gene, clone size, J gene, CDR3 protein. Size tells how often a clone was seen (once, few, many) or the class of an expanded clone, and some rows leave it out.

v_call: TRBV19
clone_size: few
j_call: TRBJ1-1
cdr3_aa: CASTRGPSMNTEAFF

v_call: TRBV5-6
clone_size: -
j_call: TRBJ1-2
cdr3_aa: CASSPAGGDGYTF

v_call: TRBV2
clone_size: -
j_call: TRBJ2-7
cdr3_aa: CASSMGQGVYEQYF

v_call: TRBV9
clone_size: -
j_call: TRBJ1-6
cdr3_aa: CASSVEAASYSPLHF

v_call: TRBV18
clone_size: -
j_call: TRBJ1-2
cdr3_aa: CASSARDSKNYGYTF

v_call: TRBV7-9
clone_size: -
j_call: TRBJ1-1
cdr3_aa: CASSTTLGQLEDTEAFF

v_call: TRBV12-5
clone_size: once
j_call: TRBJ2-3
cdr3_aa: CASGLVLDGTLKADTQYF

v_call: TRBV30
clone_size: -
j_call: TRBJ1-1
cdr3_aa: CAWTTLQGGTEAFF

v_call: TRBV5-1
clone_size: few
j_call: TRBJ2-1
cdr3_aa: CASSLASGRGYNEQFF

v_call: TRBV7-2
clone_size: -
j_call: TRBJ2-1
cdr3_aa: CASSLVPSGGLYNEQFF

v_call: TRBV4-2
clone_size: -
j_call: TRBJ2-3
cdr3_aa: CASSQEERERDTQYF

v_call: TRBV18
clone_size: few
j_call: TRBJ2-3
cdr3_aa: CASSFFELAATDTQYF

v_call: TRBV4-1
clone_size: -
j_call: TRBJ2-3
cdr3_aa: CASSLAGTDTQYF

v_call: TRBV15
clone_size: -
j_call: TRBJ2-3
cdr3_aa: CATSRDKAGGPVDTQYF

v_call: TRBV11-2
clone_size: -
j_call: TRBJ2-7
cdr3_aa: CASSYHSEQYF